The 9 T cell receptor beta chains presented below share a single source sample, sequenced in a study of early T cells in non-severe SARS-CoV-2 infection. MiXCR was run by TCRdb on the 5' RACE reads, yielding one entry per CDR3 protein. Of 55,000 to 70,000 distinct CDR3 sequences in the sample, roughly 12% were seen once. The specimen sequenced was whole blood. All receptors derive from an adult who was a healthcare worker with PCR-confirmed SARS-CoV-2 infection or an uninfected control (not recorded which).

The sample holds a few counts of this clonotype. V is TRBV18 and J is TRBJ1-2, with 7 bases fitting TRBD1. Looked up from germline, CDR1 is KGHSH and CDR2 is LQKENI. V shed 2 bases, J shed 1 base, and the junction held 4 bases outside the gene matches. The CDR3 consists of 15 residues. The CDR3 here is CASSPVTGSNYGYTF. The CDR3 nucleotides are TGTGCCAGCTCACCAGTGACAGGGAGTAACTATGGCTACACCTTC.

The table lists this clonotype with many counts. V usage is TRBV24-1 and J usage is TRBJ2-3; TRBD1 agrees at 10 bases. CDR1 KGHDR and CDR2 SFDVKD come from the germline V gene. The CDR3 sequence is 17 residues long. Germline trimming cut 0 bases from V and 2 bases from J; bases unmatched to any gene: 4. The CDR3 DNA reads as TGTGCCACCAGTGATTTGAAGGACAGGGGGGCCACAGATACGCAGTATTTT. Amino acid sequence: CATSDLKDRGATDTQYF.

The chain employs TRBV13 and TRBJ1-6; 9 nucleotides agree with TRBD1. Germline CDR1 PRHDT, CDR2 FYEKMQ (reference sequence). The J segment lost 7 bases and the V segment lost 1 base, leaving 11 bases of the junction unmatched. The CDR3 spans 18 residues. CDR3: CASSLEGPGTGLNSPLHF. The DNA for the CDR3 is TGTGCCAGCAGCTTAGAAGGGCCGGGGACAGGGCTGAATTCACCCCTCCACTTT. Variable domain in full (rest from reference TRBV13 and TRBJ1-6): AAGVIQSPRHLIKEKRETATLKCYPIPRHDTVYWYQQGPGQDPQFLISFYEKMQSDKGSIPDRFSAQQFSDYHSELNMSSLELGDSALYFCASSLEGPGTGLNSPLHFGNGTRLTVT.

This clonotype was seen a handful of times. The V call is TRBV28, the J call TRBJ1-1, with 7 bases identical to TRBD1. Germline V gene data show CDR1 as MDHEN and CDR2 as SYDVKM. The ends lost 5 bases at V and 6 bases at J; junction bases unmatched: 3. The CDR3 is 12 amino acids. The CDR3 DNA sequence: TGTGCCAGCAGTCCAGACAGGGCTGAAGCTTTCTTT. Translated: CASSPDRAEAFF.

CDR3 coding DNA: TGCGCCAGCAGCCAAGGAAGAGGGGGGAATCAGCCCCAGCATTTT. Protein sequence: CASSQGRGGNQPQHF. The chain uses TRBV4-3 and TRBJ1-5; possibly TRBD1 for D (6 bases). The CDR3 extends over 15 amino acids. Germline loops: CDR1 LGHNA, CDR2 YSLEER. V was shortened by 1 base and J by 4 bases, with 11 bases between the two germline ends.

In this sample, this clonotype turned up a few times. The gene calls are TRBV20-1 and TRBJ2-3, with 8 bases that match TRBD2. CDR1 and CDR2 (germline): DFQATT, SNEGSKA (reference sequence). This CDR3 has 14 residues. The CDR3 is CSALGGRTVDTQYF. CDR3 bases: TGCAGCGCTCTAGGCGGGAGGACGGTTGATACGCAGTATTTT.

The chain employs TRBV7-2 and TRBJ1-2; D may be TRBD1 (5 bases). CDR3 length: 13 residues. Germline CDR1 is SGHTA and CDR2 is FQGNSA. Trimming cost V 1 base and J 6 bases, with 9 bases left between them. CDR3 protein: CASSLGREDGYTF. The CDR3 DNA reads as TGTGCCAGCAGCTTAGGCAGGGAAGATGGCTACACCTTC. Full variable domain (remainder filled in from reference TRBV7-2 and TRBJ1-2): GAGVSQSPSNKVTEKGKDVELRCDPISGHTALYWYRQSLGQGLEFLIYFQGNSAPDKSGLPSDRFSAERTGGSVSTLTIQRTQQEDSAVYLCASSLGREDGYTFGSGTRLTVV.

This clonotype showed up just once. The gene calls are TRBV11-1 and TRBJ2-7, with 12 positions matching TRBD2. CDR1 is SGHAT and CDR2 is FQDESV in the germline V gene (reference sequence). V lost 1 base, J lost 9 bases, and 7 bases stayed unmatched. The length of the CDR3 is 15 residues. CDR3: CASSLGLAGVFLQYF. CDR3 DNA sequence: TGTGCCAGCAGCTTAGGACTAGCGGGAGTATTCCTGCAGTACTTC.

This clonotype occurred many times. The gene calls are TRBV2 and TRBJ2-7; tentative D call: TRBD2 (6 bases). This CDR3 has 15 amino acids. CDR1 and CDR2 (germline): SNHLY, FYNNEI. Deletions cut 6 bases from V and 3 bases from J, with 18 bases between. CDR3 nucleotide sequence: TGTGCCAGCAGGAGGAAATGGGGGGAATACTACGAGCAGTACTTC. Its translation is CASRRKWGEYYEQYF.